The clone carrying this T cell receptor (beta chain) was detected once. Its antigen is as yet unknown. Use of 60 Vbeta and 13 Jbeta primers characterized the PCR. Using immunoSEQ multiplex PCR, the repertoire was profiled, and TCRdb retains in-frame clones only, with some absent. The sample records 100,000 to 150,000 clones, around 78% being singletons. This entry belongs to a study of cytomegalovirus exposure and HLA in healthy donors. Study-wide background: The study placed approximately 80% of its approximately 360 genotyped donors in the Caucasian-associated ancestry cluster. The study, taken as a whole, reports: Later analysis showed most CMV-associated TCR beta chains appearing HLA-restricted. The majority of TCR sequences were rare, yet some public TCRs appeared in many donors. There were about 160 TCR beta chains listed as cytomegalovirus-associated.

This receptor was taken from a woman aged 18-30 years in good health and CMV-seronegative. Sample: PBMCs.

The CDR3 here is CASSRDGGRAGANVLTF. The CDR3 coding sequence is TGTGCCAGCAGTCGGGACGGGGGAAGGGCTGGGGCCAACGTCCTGACTTTC. The chain has TRBV27 and TRBJ2-6; maybe TRBD2 (6 bases). The germline CDR1 and CDR2 sequences are MNHEY and SMNVEV (reference sequence). The CDR3 length is 17 residues. The V gene lost 5 bases and the J gene lost 2 bases, with 16 bases spanning the gap.